Presented here are 7 T cell receptor beta chains from one specimen sequenced in a study of cytomegalovirus exposure and HLA in healthy donors. The PCR was carried out with 60 Vbeta primers and 13 Jbeta primers. Profiled with immunoSEQ multiplex PCR; TCRdb holds only in-frame clones, not every one. The data contain about 120,000 clones, roughly 15% of them singletons. What was sequenced was PBMCs. The receptors were gathered from a woman aged 18-35 years in good health and CMV-seronegative.

A few counts support this clone. The chain recombines TRBV7-9 with TRBJ1-2, with D possibly being TRBD1 (5 bases). This CDR3 is 14 amino acids long. With 5 bases removed from V and 0 bases from J, the gap between germline ends came to 10 bases. Germline V CDR1 and CDR2: SEHNR, FQNEAQ (reference sequence). As DNA, the CDR3 is TGTGCCAGCAGCGCCACAGGAACTAACTATGGCTACACCTTC. Protein sequence: CASSATGTNYGYTF.

V gene TRBV28 combines with J gene TRBJ1-5; 9 bases are a match to TRBD1. The ends lost 5 bases at V and 8 bases at J; junction bases unmatched: 10. This CDR3 spans 15 amino acids. Germline V CDR1 and CDR2: MDHEN, SYDVKM. The CDR3 coding sequence is TGTGCCAGCAGTCCTGGGGACAGGGCTTTTGAGCCCCAGCATTTT. The encoded protein is CASSPGDRAFEPQHF.

This clone turned up a few times. One junction end disagrees with the germline gene, perhaps due to a read error. The gene calls are TRBV5-1 and TRBJ2-3; D is ambiguous. The CDR3 totals 15 residues. Germline values: CDR1 SGHRS, CDR2 YFSETQ. DNA of the CDR3: TGCGCCAGCAGGTTGGCATCTTACTACACAGATACGCAGTATTTT. Translation: CASRLASYYTDTQYF.

The table lists this clone with a few counts. This chain links TRBV6-6 with TRBJ1-2; D is unclear. The germline V gene has CDR1 MNHNY and CDR2 SVGAGI (reference sequence). Trimming shortened V by 5 bases and J by 4 bases, and 8 bases separated the two germline ends. The CDR3 consists of 12 residues. The CDR3 region is CASSPSGYGYTF. The CDR3, as DNA: TGTGCCAGCAGTCCCTCCGGCTATGGCTACACCTTC.

The chain is built from TRBV6-1 and TRBJ1-1, with 7 bases lining up with TRBD1. CDR1 and CDR2 from the germline V gene are MNHNS and SASEGT. V was clipped by 7 bases and J by 5 bases; unmatched bases: 7. The CDR3 consists of 13 residues. The CDR3: CASTRTGETEAFF. For the CDR3, the DNA is TGTGCCAGCACCAGAACAGGGGAAACTGAAGCTTTCTTT.

V gene TRBV5-1 combines with J gene TRBJ2-3; 9 bases match TRBD2. Trimming cost V 1 base and J 0 bases; bases outside gene matches: 9. The germline CDR1 and CDR2 sequences are SGHRS and YFSETQ. This CDR3 contains 18 residues. For the CDR3, the DNA is TGCGCCAGCAGCTTGAGGCGGGGGGGCCTCGGGAGCACAGATACGCAGTATTTT. Protein: CASSLRRGGLGSTDTQYF.

The table lists this clone with a few counts. This rearrangement joins TRBV21-1 to TRBJ1-2. TRBV21-1 is described as a pseudogene. The CDR3 has 14 amino acids. CDR3 in amino acids: CASSKLWRGDGYTF. The CDR3 coding sequence is TGTGCCAGCAGCAAACTGTGGAGGGGCGATGGCTACACCTTC.